The present entry profiles one TCR beta chain with its context. This clone was found a few times. Its antigen specificity is not known. No clone much larger than this one lies a single base away; base qualities are absent. Each donor gave one peripheral blood draw, approximately 0.11 L on average, collected into heparinised tubes. Using a panel that included CD45RO, CCR7, CD25, CD127, CD95 and CD27, naive, central memory, regulatory and stem cell-like memory CD4+ T cells were sorted on a BD FACSAria II. Purity was above 98% for every sorted population. PBMCs were isolated immediately by Lymphoprep density gradient centrifugation and stained directly without culture. So that batch effects would be minimized, each experiment stained and sorted samples in pairs, pairing one healthy donor with one patient. The entire amount of isolated RNA was reverse transcribed using the High Capacity cDNA Reverse Transcription Kit, so the sequenced TCRB transcripts were expressed ones. Deep immunoSEQ sequencing was performed on naive, central memory and regulatory T cell samples, with an average of around 3.4 million total reads per sample. Sorted cells were lysed in RLT buffer and RNA was extracted with DNase-treated RNeasy Micro or Mini kits, depending on cell number. To prevent cross-contamination, each cell subset was processed individually, whereas patient and healthy donor samples were processed jointly. TCRB sequences were amplified from cDNA with the immunoSEQ multiplex PCR, producing 87-bp fragments spanning the CDR3 region. Amplicons were sequenced on the Illumina HiSeq platform. Under the source paper's analysis protocol: PCR bias was computationally corrected using synthetic template baselines, reads within Hamming distance 2 were collapsed, and singletons that could not be merged were discarded. By aligning reads against IMGT, V, D and J genes, CDR3 length, and insertions or deletions at six rearrangement sites were assigned. Within each subset, clonotype counts were normalized to the number of sorted cells before true diversity and Gini coefficients were calculated with the tcR R package. Repertoire sharing was quantified using the overlap coefficient calculated on TCRB nucleotide sequences. TCRdb mirrors the immuneACCESS table, restricted to in-frame sequences. Some clones are absent from its copies; in checked studies, under half trace to an unresolved V gene, and the reason for the others is unknown. D and trimming come from the DNA, and the V and J calls and clone size come from that table. The sample profile shows 110,000 to 150,000 clones; approximately 10% of them were found once. The ten most abundant clones make up 0.55% to 0.75% of the sample.

The data originate from a study of beta chain features in type 1 diabetes (dated by TCRdb to 2017 to 2018). For the study in its entirety: Patients and healthy donors did not differ in mean age, gender distribution, total cell number or subset yield. Regulatory and stem cell-like memory subsets were isolated from only 8 patients and about eight healthy donors, whereas naive and central memory subsets came from all 30 or so donors. A total of some 100,000,000 sorted cells were examined across all samples, and a strong correlation was observed between cell number per subset and RNA yield. The study compared the TCRB repertoires of sorted circulating CD4+ T cell subsets in recently diagnosed type 1 diabetes patients with those in matched healthy donors. Broad study findings and their caveats: Fewer insertions and more nucleotide deletions at VDJ recombination sites were observed in patients with type 1 diabetes, implying thymic rearrangement abnormalities. Because cDNA was sequenced instead of genomic DNA, activated cells with high expression could be over-represented, although the groups did not differ in activation or CD3 levels. A moderate but significant shortening of TCRB CDR3 length was observed in type 1 diabetes patients in all four CD4+ subsets. Naive, central memory and regulatory TCRB repertoires appeared to be more alike among patients than among healthy donors. Because the HLA sub-analyses included only small numbers of individuals, any influence of HLA type on TCRB rearrangement was left unresolved. Shorter templates might be favored by PCR, yet because patient and control samples were amplified and corrected together, any such skew would affect both groups equally.

The CDR3 runs 14 amino acids, cysteine and phenylalanine included. The CDR3 DNA has 42 bases and is translated from base 1. Trimming takes 8 bases off V and 5 bases off J; junction bases not matched to a gene: 6. Reading the germline V gene gives CDR1 SGHAT and CDR2 FQNNGV. The TCR comes from a woman aged 40 to 50 in good health. The chain is encoded by TRBV11-2 joined to TRBJ2-3, with 11 junctional bases fitting TRBD2. The sample comprised central memory CD4+ T cells from blood. The DNA reads TGTGCCAGCGCTAGGGGGACTAGCGGAGATACGCAGTATTTT. It codes for CASARGTSGDTQYF. Joined to the reference TRBV11-2 and TRBJ2-3 proteins, this CDR3 gives the full variable domain: EAGVAQSPRYKIIEKRQSVAFWCNPISGHATLYWYQQILGQGPKLLIQFQNNGVVDDSQLPKDRFSAERLKGVDSTLKIQPAKLEDSAVYLCASARGTSGDTQYFGPGTRLTVL.